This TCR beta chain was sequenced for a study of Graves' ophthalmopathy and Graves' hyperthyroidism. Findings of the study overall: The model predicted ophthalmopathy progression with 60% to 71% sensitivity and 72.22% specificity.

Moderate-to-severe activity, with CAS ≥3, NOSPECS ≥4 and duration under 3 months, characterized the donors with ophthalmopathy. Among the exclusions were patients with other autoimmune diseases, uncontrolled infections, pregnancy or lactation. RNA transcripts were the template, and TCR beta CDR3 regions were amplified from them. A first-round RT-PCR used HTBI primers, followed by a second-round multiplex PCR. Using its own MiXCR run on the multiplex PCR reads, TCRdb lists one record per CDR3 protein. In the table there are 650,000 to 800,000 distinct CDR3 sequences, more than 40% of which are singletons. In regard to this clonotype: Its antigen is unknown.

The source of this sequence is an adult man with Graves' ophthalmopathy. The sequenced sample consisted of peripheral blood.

The CDR3 sequence: CASRERGQNQETQYF. The CDR3 bases are TGTGCCAGCAGGGAGCGGGGACAGAACCAAGAGACCCAGTACTTC. V is TRBV7-9 and J is TRBJ2-5; tentatively, D is TRBD1 or TRBD2 (7 bases each). CDR1 is SEHNR and CDR2 is FQNEAQ in the germline V gene (reference sequence). CDR3 length: 15 residues. V was cut by 6 bases and J by 0 bases, with 14 bases left in between.